The TCR beta chain under discussion was sequenced for a study of cytomegalovirus exposure and HLA in healthy donors. Findings and caveats of the study: Later analysis found that TCR beta chains associated with HLA were more clonally expanded than other, equally common chains. As a later analysis revealed, most CMV-associated TCR beta chains appeared HLA-restricted. Some TCR beta chains (about 180 of them) were listed as cytomegalovirus-associated.

About this clone itself: Its antigen is not known.

In nominal health when sampled, donors likely had unrecorded immune exposures nonetheless. The CDR3 is 14 amino acids. V lost 5 bases, J lost 4 bases, and 4 bases stayed unmatched. Germline CDR1 and CDR2: SGHNT and YENEEA. Primers for the PCR totalled 60 Vbeta and 13 Jbeta. Here immunoSEQ multiplex PCR was the method, and the copy in TCRdb shows in-frame clones only, minus some. Of 100,000 to 150,000 clones in the sample, roughly four fifths were seen once. Sequencing input: PBMCs. The chain carries TRBV11-3 and TRBJ2-1; 8 bases match TRBD1. This sequence was found in a woman between 45 and 65 years old in good health and CMV-seropositive. The CDR3 DNA reads as TGTGCCAGCAGCCAGGGACAGGATTACAATGAGCAGTTCTTC. Its protein product is CASSQGQDYNEQFF.